A selection of T cell receptor beta chains follows, all from one sample in a study of blood T cell repertoires in COVID-19. Sequencing was performed with immunoSEQ multiplex PCR; in TCRdb, only in-frame clones are kept and a portion is missing. The data hold tens of thousands of clones, with approximately 88% observed a single time. The sequenced sample was peripheral blood. The receptors originated from a human donor with active COVID-19. The donor label of this sample is uncertain. CDR3s include the opening cysteine and the closing phenylalanine or tryptophan. The D gene is left open where the match is weak. Size tells how often a clone was seen (once, few, many) or the class of an expanded clone, and some rows leave it out.

d_call | j_call | v_call | clone_size | cdr3_nt | cdr3_aa
NA | TRBJ2-1 | TRBV6-5 | NA | TGTGCCAGCAGTTACGGCGGGGATCCATTAAATGAGCAGTTCTTC | CASSYGGDPLNEQFF
NA | TRBJ2-5 | TRBV28 | NA | TGTGCCAGCAGCTCTGGGACTGAAGAAAAAGAGACCCAGTACTTC | CASSSGTEEKETQYF
NA | TRBJ1-5 | TRBV2 | NA | TGTGCCAGCGCGGGGCAGGCCAATCAGCCCCAGCATTTT | CASAGQANQPQHF
TRBD1 | TRBJ1-6 | TRBV6-5 | NA | TGTGCCAGCAGTCTACAGGGGGCGAATTCACCCCTCCACTTT | CASSLQGANSPLHF
TRBD2 | TRBJ2-1 | TRBV18 | NA | TGTGCCAGCACGGGACTAGCGGCCAATGAGCAGTTCTTC | CASTGLAANEQFF
NA | TRBJ2-3 | TRBV12-3/TRBV12-4 | once | TGTGCCAGCAGTAGAGACACAGATACGCAGTATTTT | CASSRDTDTQYF
TRBD1 | TRBJ2-7 | TRBV7-9 | NA | TGTGCCAGCAGCACCAGGGACAGGGGGCGCGAGCAGTACTTC | CASSTRDRGREQYF
TRBD1 | TRBJ1-5 | TRBV5-1 | NA | TGCGCCAGCAGCTGGGGGACAGGGGGTATGGCTCAGCCCCAGCATTTT | CASSWGTGGMAQPQHF
NA | TRBJ2-2 | TRBV5-1 | NA | TGCGCCAGCAGCTTGGCCGGTAGTGACACCGGGGAGCTGTTTTTT | CASSLAGSDTGELFF
TRBD1 | TRBJ1-3 | TRBV5-6 | NA | TGTGCCAGCAGCTCGCTCCGGGACAGCCCTGGAAACACCATATATTTT | CASSSLRDSPGNTIYF
NA | TRBJ1-1 | TRBV2 | NA | TGTGCCAGCGAAATCGGGATAAACACTGAAGCTTTCTTT | CASEIGINTEAFF
TRBD2 | TRBJ2-3 | TRBV4-1 | NA | TGCGCCAGCAGCCAAGTTGGGCTAGCGGGCCTCACAGATACGCAGTATTTT | CASSQVGLAGLTDTQYF
NA | TRBJ1-6 | TRBV5-1 | once | TGCGCCAGCAGCCCCGATGGGAGCTCCTATAATTCACCCCTCCACTTT | CASSPDGSSYNSPLHF
TRBD2 | TRBJ2-1 | TRBV9 | once | TGTGCCAGCAGCGTAGGTCTGACTAGCGGGAACAATGAGCAGTTCTTC | CASSVGLTSGNNEQFF
TRBD1 | TRBJ1-4 | TRBV7-9 | NA | TGTGCCAGCAGCTCGGCCAGACAGGGTTTTGAAAAACTGTTTTTT | CASSSARQGFEKLFF
TRBD2 | TRBJ2-1 | TRBV6-4 | NA | TGTGCCAGCAGTGTAACTAGCGGGAGTAACAATGAGCAGTTCTTC | CASSVTSGSNNEQFF
TRBD2 | TRBJ2-7 | TRBV11-3 | NA | TGTGCCAGCAGCCGGCGGACTAGCGGGAGGGCCGAGCAGTACTTC | CASSRRTSGRAEQYF
TRBD1 | TRBJ1-2 | TRBV3-1/TRBV3-2 | NA | TGTGCCAGCAGCGGGACAGGGGGCCCTTATGGCTATGGCTACACCTTC | CASSGTGGPYGYGYTF
TRBD2 | TRBJ2-5 | TRBV28 | NA | TGTGCCAGCAGTTTATCTAGCGGGTCATACCAAGAGACCCAGTACTTC | CASSLSSGSYQETQYF
NA | TRBJ1-5 | TRBV27 | NA | TGTGCCAGCAGCCCCCTGACAGTGAGCAATCAGCCCCAGCATTTT | CASSPLTVSNQPQHF
NA | TRBJ1-2 | TRBV4-3 | NA | TGCGCCAGCAGCCAAGATCGGACAGCCAACTATGGCTACACCTTC | CASSQDRTANYGYTF
NA | TRBJ2-2 | TRBV7-2 | NA | TGTGCCAGCAGTCCGTACACCGGGGAGCTGTTTTTT | CASSPYTGELFF
NA | TRBJ1-4 | TRBV18 | NA | TGTGCCAGCTCACCCGTACCCTTCAAGGGAGAGGGAGATGAAAAACTGTTTTTT | CASSPVPFKGEGDEKLFF
NA | TRBJ2-7 | TRBV18 | NA | TGTGCCAGCTCACCTTATAGCGGAACCTACGAGCAGTACTTC | CASSPYSGTYEQYF
NA | TRBJ1-2 | TRBV28 | NA | TGTGCCAGCAGAGAAACAGGGATGGACGGCTACACCTTC | CASRETGMDGYTF
NA | TRBJ2-1 | TRBV2 | NA | TGTGCCAGCGGGGCCCGGGCCGACAACAATGAGCAGTTCTTC | CASGARADNNEQFF
TRBD2 | TRBJ2-1 | TRBV6-4 | NA | TGTGCCAGCAGTGACTCTCCTAGCGGGTTCTACAATGAGCAGTTCTTC | CASSDSPSGFYNEQFF
NA | TRBJ1-1 | TRBV5-1 | NA | TGCGCCAGCAGTCAAAGGGGCCCTAGGGGTGAAGCTTTCTTT | CASSQRGPRGEAFF
NA | TRBJ1-2 | TRBV5-8 | NA | TGTGCCAGCAGCTTTGCTGGGTCCAGGTATGGCTACACCTTC | CASSFAGSRYGYTF
NA | TRBJ1-1 | TRBV5-1 | few | TGCGCCAGCAGCTTGGGCACAGCCACTGAAGCTTTCTTT | CASSLGTATEAFF
NA | TRBJ1-5 | TRBV29-1 | NA | TGCAGCGTTGCAGATATTAATCAGCCCCAGCATTTT | CSVADINQPQHF
TRBD2 | TRBJ2-1 | TRBV11-1 | NA | TGTGCCAGCAGCGACCTACTAGCGGGATCCTACAATGAGCAGTTCTTC | CASSDLLAGSYNEQFF
NA | TRBJ1-5 | TRBV28 | NA | TGTGCCAGCAGTTTAGTCCAGGGGTCCAGCAATCAGCCCCAGCATTTT | CASSLVQGSSNQPQHF
TRBD2 | TRBJ2-3 | TRBV5-1 | once | TGCGCCAGCAGCTTGGATACTAGCGGGGGAGATACGCAGTATTTT | CASSLDTSGGDTQYF
TRBD1 | TRBJ2-7 | TRBV9 | NA | TGTGCCAGCAGCGTAGAGGGACAGGGAGGGTACGAGCAGTACTTC | CASSVEGQGGYEQYF
TRBD1 | TRBJ1-1 | TRBV18 | once | TGTGCCAGCTCACCGCGTGGGACAGGTGGCACTGAAGCTTTCTTT | CASSPRGTGGTEAFF
NA | TRBJ2-4 | TRBV28 | NA | TGTGCCAGCAGTGGATCTGCGGATGAGGCCAAAAACATTCAGTACTTC | CASSGSADEAKNIQYF
NA | TRBJ1-2 | TRBV11-2 | once | TGTGCCAGCAGGGGATCAAGGGGCGCGGTACCTGGCTACACCTTC | CASRGSRGAVPGYTF
NA | TRBJ1-2 | TRBV21-1 | NA | TGTGCCAGCATGGCAGTAAACTATGGCTACACCTTC | CASMAVNYGYTF
TRBD1 | TRBJ2-7 | TRBV7-2 | NA | TGTGCCAGCCGTCTAATGGGGCAGGGGGCGGGCGAGCAGTACTTC | CASRLMGQGAGEQYF
NA | TRBJ1-1 | TRBV6-5 | NA | TGTGCCAGCGTATTGCGAGCGGGGGGCACTGAAGCTTTCTTT | CASVLRAGGTEAFF
NA | TRBJ2-7 | TRBV19 | NA | TGTGCCAGTAGTACAGGCCAGGGGATGGTGGGCGAGCAGTACTTC | CASSTGQGMVGEQYF